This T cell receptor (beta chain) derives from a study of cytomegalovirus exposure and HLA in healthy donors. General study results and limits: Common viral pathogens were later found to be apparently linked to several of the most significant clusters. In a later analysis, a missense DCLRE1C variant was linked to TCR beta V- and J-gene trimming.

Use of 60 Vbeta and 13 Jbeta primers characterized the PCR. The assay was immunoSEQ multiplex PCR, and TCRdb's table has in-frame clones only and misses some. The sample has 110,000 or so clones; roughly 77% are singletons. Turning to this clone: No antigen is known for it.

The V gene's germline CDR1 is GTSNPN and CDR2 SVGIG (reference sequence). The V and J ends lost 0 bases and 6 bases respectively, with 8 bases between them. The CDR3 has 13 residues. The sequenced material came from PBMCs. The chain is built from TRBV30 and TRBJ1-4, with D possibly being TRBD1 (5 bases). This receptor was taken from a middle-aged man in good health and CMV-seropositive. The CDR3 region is CAWSVRRDEKLFF. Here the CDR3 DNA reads TGTGCCTGGAGTGTACGCAGGGATGAAAAACTGTTTTTT. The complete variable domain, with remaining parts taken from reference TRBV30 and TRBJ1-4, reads SQTIHQWPATLVQPVGSPLSLECTVEGTSNPNLYWYRQAAGRGLQLLFYSVGIGQISSEVPQNLSASRPQDRQFILSSKKLLLSDSGFYLCAWSVRRDEKLFFGSGTQLSVL.